This TCR beta chain is from a study of T cell responses to AZD1222 COVID-19 vaccine. As for the study in general: The analysis combined second doses at about 4 or about 12 weeks. Study-level points and caveats: In the spike-specific TCR repertoire, nearly half reportedly target unmutated variant regions. Scientists sampled the repertoires only once the peak T cell response had passed. CD4 TCRs linked to vaccination spanned spike, dominating at 160-218 and 743-854.

The repertoire was sequenced with immunoSEQ multiplex PCR; TCRdb's copy has only in-frame clones and lacks some. The sample has some 160,000 clones; around nine tenths are singletons. CDR1 and CDR2 (germline): SQVTM, ANQGSEA. The CDR3 spans 16 residues. V was pared by 4 bases and J by 0 bases, with 9 bases of the junction left unmatched. Worth noting for this clone: No antigen is known for it.

Sequencing was performed on peripheral blood, taken on day 0 of AZD1222 vaccination. This chain joins TRBV29-1 and TRBJ2-3; 8 positions match TRBD2. The receptor comes from an adult in good health. Here the CDR3 reads CSVAEGPSGSTDTQYF. DNA for the CDR3: TGCAGCGTTGCGGAGGGACCTAGCGGGAGCACAGATACGCAGTATTTT.